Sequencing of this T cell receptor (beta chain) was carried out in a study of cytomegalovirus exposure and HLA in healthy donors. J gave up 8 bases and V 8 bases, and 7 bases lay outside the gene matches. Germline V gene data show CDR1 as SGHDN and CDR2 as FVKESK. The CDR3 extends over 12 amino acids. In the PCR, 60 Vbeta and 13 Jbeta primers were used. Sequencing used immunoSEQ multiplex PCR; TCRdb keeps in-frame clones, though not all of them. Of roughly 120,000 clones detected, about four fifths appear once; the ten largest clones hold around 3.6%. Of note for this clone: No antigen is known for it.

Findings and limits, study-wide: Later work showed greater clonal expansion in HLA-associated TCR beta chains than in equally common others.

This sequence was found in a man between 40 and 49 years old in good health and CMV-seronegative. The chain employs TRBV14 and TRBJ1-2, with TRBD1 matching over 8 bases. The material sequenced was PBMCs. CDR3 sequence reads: CASGGTGWGYTF. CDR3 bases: TGTGCCAGCGGCGGGACAGGCTGGGGCTACACCTTC.